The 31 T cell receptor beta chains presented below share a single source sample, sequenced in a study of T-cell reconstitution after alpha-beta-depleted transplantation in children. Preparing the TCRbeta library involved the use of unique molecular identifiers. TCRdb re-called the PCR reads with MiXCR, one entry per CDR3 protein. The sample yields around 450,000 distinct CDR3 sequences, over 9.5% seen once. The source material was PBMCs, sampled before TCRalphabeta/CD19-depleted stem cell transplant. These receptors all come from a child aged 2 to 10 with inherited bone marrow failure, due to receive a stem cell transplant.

The CDR3: CASSLGPTPYFGYTF. Written as DNA, the CDR3 is TGTGCCAGCAGTTTAGGACCGACACCGTACTTTGGCTACACCTTC. The chain has TRBV12-3 or TRBV12-4 and TRBJ1-2; D gene unclear. V shed 1 base and J shed 7 bases, with 16 bases lying between them. This CDR3 has 15 amino acids.

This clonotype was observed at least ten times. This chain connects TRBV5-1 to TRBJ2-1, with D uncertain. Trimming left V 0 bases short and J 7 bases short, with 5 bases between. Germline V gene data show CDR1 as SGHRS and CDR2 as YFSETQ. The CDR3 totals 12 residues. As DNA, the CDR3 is TGCGCCAGCAGCTTGGACGGAAATGAGCAGTTCTTC. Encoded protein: CASSLDGNEQFF.

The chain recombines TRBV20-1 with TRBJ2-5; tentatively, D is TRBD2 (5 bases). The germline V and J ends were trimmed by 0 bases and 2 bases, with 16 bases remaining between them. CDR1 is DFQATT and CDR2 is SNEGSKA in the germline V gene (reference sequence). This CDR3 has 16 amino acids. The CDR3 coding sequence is TGCAGTGCTAGAGATCCCGACTACTTCATACAAGAGACCCAGTACTTC. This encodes CSARDPDYFIQETQYF.

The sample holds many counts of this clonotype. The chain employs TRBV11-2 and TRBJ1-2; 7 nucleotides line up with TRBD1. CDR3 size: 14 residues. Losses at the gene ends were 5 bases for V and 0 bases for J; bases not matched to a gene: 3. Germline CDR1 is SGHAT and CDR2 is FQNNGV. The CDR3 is CASSPGGANYGYTF. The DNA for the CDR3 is TGTGCCAGCAGCCCAGGGGGAGCTAACTATGGCTACACCTTC.

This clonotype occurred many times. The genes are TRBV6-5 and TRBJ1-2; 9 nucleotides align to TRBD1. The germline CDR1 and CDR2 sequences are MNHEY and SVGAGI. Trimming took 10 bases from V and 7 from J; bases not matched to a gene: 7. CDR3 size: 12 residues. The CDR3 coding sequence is TGTGCCATTCGGGACAGGGCGGGTGGCTACACCTTC. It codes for CAIRDRAGGYTF.

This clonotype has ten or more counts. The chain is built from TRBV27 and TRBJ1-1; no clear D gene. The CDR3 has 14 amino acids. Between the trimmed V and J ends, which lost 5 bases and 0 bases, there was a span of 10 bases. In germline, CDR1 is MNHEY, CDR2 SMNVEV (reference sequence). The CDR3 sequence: CASSNHGLNTEAFF. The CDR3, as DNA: TGTGCCAGCAGTAATCACGGCCTGAACACTGAAGCTTTCTTT.

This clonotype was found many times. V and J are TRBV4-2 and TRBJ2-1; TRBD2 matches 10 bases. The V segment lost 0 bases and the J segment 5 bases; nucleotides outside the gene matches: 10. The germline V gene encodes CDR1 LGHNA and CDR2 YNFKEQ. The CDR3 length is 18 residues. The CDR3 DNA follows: TGTGCCAGCAGCCAAGATGTATCGGCTAGCGGGGGAGACAATGAGCAGTTCTTC. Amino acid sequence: CASSQDVSASGGDNEQFF.

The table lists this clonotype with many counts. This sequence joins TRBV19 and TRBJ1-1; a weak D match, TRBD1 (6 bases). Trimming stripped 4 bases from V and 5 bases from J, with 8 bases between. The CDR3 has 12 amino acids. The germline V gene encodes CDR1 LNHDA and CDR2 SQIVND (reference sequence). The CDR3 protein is CASSTGATEAFF. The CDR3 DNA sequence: TGTGCCAGTAGTACAGGGGCAACTGAAGCTTTCTTT.

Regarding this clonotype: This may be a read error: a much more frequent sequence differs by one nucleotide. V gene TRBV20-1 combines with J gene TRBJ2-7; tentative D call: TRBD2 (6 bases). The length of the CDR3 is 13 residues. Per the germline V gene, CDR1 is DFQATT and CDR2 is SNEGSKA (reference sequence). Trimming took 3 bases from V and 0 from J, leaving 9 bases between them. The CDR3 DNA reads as TGCAGTGCTAGCTGGGACTGCTCCTACGAGCAGTACTTC. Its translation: CSASWDCSYEQYF.

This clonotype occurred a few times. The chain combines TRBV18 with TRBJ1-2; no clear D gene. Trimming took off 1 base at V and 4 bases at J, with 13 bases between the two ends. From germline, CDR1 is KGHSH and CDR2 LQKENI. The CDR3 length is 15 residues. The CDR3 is CASSPRPRDGYGYTF. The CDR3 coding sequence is TGTGCCAGCTCACCACGGCCCCGGGATGGCTATGGCTACACCTTC.

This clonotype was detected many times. The CDR3 DNA reads as TGTGCCAGCAGTACGGACAGGGTTGGCTACTACGAGCAGTACTTC. This encodes CASSTDRVGYYEQYF. J is TRBJ2-7 and V is TRBV12-3 or TRBV12-4; 8 positions match TRBD1. The CDR3 has 15 amino acids. V lost 5 bases to trimming and J lost 3 bases; unmatched junction nucleotides: 9.

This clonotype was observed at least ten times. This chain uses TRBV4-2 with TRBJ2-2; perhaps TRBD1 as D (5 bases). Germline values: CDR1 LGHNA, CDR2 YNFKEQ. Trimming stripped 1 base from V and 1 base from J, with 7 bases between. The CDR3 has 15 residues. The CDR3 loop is CASSQGDRNTGELFF. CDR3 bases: TGTGCCAGCAGCCAAGGTGACAGGAACACCGGGGAGCTGTTTTTT.

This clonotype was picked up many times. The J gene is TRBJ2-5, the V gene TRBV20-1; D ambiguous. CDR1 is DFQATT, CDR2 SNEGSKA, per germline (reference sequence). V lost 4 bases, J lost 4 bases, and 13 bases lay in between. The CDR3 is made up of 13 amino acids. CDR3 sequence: CSATKGSGETQYF. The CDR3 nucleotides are TGCAGTGCTACGAAAGGGTCCGGAGAGACCCAGTACTTC.

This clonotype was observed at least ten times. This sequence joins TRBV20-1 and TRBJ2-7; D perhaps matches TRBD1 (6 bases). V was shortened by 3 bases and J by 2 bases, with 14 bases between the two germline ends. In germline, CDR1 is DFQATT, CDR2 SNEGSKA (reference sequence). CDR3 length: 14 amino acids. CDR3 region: CSASADSLTYEQYF. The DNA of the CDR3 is TGCAGTGCTAGCGCGGACAGCTTGACCTACGAGCAGTACTTC.

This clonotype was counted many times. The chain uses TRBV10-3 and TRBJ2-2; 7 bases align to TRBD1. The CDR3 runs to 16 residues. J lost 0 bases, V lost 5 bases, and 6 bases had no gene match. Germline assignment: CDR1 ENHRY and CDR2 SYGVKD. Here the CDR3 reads CAISNRGLTNTGELFF. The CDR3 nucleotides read TGTGCCATCAGTAACAGGGGCCTTACGAACACCGGGGAGCTGTTTTTT.

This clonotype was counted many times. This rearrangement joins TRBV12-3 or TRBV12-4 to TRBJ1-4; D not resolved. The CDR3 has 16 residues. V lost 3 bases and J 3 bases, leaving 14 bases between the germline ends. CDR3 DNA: TGTGCCAGCAGTTTTAATCCCCAGGCGGCTAATGAAAAACTGTTTTTT. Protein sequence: CASSFNPQAANEKLFF.

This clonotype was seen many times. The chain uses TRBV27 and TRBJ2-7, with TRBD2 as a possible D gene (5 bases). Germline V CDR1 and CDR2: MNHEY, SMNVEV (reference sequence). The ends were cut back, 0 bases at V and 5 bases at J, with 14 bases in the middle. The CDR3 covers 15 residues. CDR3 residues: CASSLSIRPGDEQYF. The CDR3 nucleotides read TGTGCCAGCAGTTTATCTATCCGGCCCGGGGACGAGCAGTACTTC.

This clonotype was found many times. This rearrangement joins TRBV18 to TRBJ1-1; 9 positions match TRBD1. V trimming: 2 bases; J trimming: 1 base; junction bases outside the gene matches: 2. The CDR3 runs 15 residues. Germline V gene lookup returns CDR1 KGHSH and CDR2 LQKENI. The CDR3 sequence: CASSPRGQGNTEAFF. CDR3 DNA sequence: TGTGCCAGCTCACCAAGGGGACAGGGGAACACTGAAGCTTTCTTT.

The DNA of the CDR3 is TGCAGTGCTAGCGGATCCGTCGCAGGTTCAACGATATTCTACGAGCAGTACTTC. Translation: CSASGSVAGSTIFYEQYF. The chain uses TRBV20-1 and TRBJ2-7; unclear D gene. From germline, CDR1 is DFQATT and CDR2 SNEGSKA (reference sequence). The V end lost 3 bases, the J end lost 3 bases, and 27 bases lay between the germline ends. This CDR3 spans 18 amino acids.

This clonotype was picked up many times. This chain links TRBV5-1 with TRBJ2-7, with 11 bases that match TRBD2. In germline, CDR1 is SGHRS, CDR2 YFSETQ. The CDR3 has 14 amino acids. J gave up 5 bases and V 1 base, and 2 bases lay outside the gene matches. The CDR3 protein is CASSLTSGSHEQYF. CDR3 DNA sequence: TGCGCCAGCAGCTTGACTAGCGGGAGTCACGAGCAGTACTTC. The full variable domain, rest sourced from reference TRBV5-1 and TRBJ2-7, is KAGVTQTPRYLIKTRGQQVTLSCSPISGHRSVSWYQQTPGQGLQFLFEYFSETQRNKGNFPGRFSGRQFSNSRSEMNVSTLELGDSALYLCASSLTSGSHEQYFGPGTRLTVT.

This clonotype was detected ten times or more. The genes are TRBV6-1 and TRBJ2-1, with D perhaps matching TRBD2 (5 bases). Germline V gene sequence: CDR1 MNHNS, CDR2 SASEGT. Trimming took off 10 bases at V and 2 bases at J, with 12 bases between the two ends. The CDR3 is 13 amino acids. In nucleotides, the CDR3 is TGTGCCACTAGAGAACTAGCCTACAATGAGCAGTTCTTC. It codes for CATRELAYNEQFF.

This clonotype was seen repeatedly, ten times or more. In nucleotides, the CDR3 is TGTGCCAGCAGTTTCAGCCAGACCTACGAGCAGTACTTC. Its translation is CASSFSQTYEQYF. V and J are TRBV12-3 or TRBV12-4 and TRBJ2-7; D gene uncertain. Trimming left V 3 bases short and J 2 bases short, with 8 bases between. CDR3 size: 13 residues.

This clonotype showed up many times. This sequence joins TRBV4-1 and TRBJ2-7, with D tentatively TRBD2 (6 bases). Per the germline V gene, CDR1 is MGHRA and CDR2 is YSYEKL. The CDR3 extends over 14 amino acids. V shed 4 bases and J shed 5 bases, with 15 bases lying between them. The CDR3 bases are TGCGCCAGCAGCCCCTCAGCGGGTGGGAACGAGCAGTACTTC. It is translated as CASSPSAGGNEQYF.

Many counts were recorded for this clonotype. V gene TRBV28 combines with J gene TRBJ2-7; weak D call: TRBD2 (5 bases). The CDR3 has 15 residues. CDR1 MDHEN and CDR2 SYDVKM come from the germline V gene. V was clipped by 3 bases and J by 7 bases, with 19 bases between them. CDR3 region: CASSFISLVTGEQYF. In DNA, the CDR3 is TGTGCCAGCAGTTTCATCTCACTTGTTACGGGGGAGCAGTACTTC.

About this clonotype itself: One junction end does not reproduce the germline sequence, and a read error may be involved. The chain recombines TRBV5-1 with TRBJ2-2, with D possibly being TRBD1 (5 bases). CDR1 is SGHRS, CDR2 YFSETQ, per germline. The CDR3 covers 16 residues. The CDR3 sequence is CASSRSVSMDTWELFF. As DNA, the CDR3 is TGCGCCAGCAGCCGATCCGTCTCGATGGACACCTGGGAGCTGTTTTTT.

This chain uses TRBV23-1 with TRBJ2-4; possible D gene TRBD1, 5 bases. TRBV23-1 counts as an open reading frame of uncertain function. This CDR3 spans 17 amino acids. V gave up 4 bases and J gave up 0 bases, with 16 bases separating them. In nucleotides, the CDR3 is TGCGCCAGCAGTCGACCCACAGGAGCGCTAGCCAAAAACATTCAGTACTTC. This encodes CASSRPTGALAKNIQYF.

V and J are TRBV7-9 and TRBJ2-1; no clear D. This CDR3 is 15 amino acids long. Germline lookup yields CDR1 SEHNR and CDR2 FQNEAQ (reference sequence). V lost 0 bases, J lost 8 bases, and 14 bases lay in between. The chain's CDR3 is CASSLAAPSGHEQFF. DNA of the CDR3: TGTGCCAGCAGCTTAGCAGCGCCTTCCGGGCATGAGCAGTTCTTC.

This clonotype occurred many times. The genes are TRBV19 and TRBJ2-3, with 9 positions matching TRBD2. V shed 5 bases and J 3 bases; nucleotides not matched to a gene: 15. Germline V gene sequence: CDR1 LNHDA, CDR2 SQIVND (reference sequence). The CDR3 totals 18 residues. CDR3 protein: CASSATSGRGPLTDTQYF. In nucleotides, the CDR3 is TGTGCCAGTAGTGCCACTAGCGGGCGCGGACCGTTGACAGATACGCAGTATTTT.

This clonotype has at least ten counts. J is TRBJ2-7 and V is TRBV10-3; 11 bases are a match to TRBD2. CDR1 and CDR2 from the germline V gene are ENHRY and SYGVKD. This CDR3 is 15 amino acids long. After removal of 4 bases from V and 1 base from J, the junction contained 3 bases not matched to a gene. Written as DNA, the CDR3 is TGTGCCATCAGTGGGGGACTAGCGGCGTCCTACGAGCAGTACTTC. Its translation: CAISGGLAASYEQYF.

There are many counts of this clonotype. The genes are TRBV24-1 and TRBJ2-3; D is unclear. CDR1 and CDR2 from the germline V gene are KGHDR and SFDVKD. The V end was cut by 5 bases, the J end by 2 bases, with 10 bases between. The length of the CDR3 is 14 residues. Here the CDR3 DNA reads TGTGCCACCAGTGTCGGGCAGGACACAGATACGCAGTATTTT. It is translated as CATSVGQDTDTQYF.

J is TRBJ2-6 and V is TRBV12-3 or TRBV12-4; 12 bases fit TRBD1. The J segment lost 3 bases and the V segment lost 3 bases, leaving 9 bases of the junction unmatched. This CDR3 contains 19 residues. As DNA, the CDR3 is TGTGCCAGCAGTTTGGTCCCGGGGACAGGGGGCAGTGGGGCCAACGTCCTGACTTTC. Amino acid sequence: CASSLVPGTGGSGANVLTF.